Here is one T cell receptor beta chain with its context. Its antigen is currently unknown. PCR primers comprised 60 Vbeta and 13 Jbeta primers. Original processing methods: The authors later counted roughly 87 million unique TCR beta chains, 9 million to 14 million of them shared. Using immunoSEQ multiplex PCR, the repertoire was profiled, and TCRdb retains in-frame clones only, with some absent. V and J calls and clone size are those listed in that table; D and trimming were worked out from the DNA. Of over 150,000 clones listed, around 80% were seen once; the top ten hold more than 3.5%. The sample is drawn from a study of cytomegalovirus exposure and HLA in healthy donors. Study-level results: In an earlier analysis, most TCR beta V segments were productive about 90% or about 30% of the time.

This receptor was obtained from a woman aged 55 to 70 in good health and CMV-seropositive. Material: PBMCs.

The DNA of the CDR3 is TGTGCCAGCAGCTTGGCGGGGGGGCTTGACTATGGCTACACCTTC. The encoded protein is CASSLAGGLDYGYTF. The chain employs TRBV5-4 and TRBJ1-2; the D gene is possibly TRBD1 (6 bases). CDR3 length equals 15 residues. The V end was cut by 0 bases, the J end by 3 bases, with 12 bases between. The germline CDR1 and CDR2 sequences are SGHNT and YYREEE (reference sequence).